This is a list of T cell receptor beta chains from one sample in a study of T cells in Graves' hyperthyroidism and ophthalmopathy. TCRdb fed the multiplex PCR reads into MiXCR, producing one record per CDR3 protein. The sample yields 600,000 or so distinct CDR3 sequences, approximately 14% seen once. The sequenced sample was blood. The receptors here all came from a woman between 50 and 59 years old with Graves' ophthalmopathy. Both conserved end residues are part of each CDR3. The order of the fields is clone size, V gene, D gene, J gene, CDR3 protein, CDR3 DNA. A D gene is named only where the DNA matches it firmly. Clone size appears in some rows only: once, few, many, or a class for an expanded clone.

size: NA; V: TRBV4-3; D: TRBD2; J: TRBJ2-3; CDR3: CASSPGLADYTDTQYF; DNA: TGCGCCAGCAGCCCCGGACTAGCGGATTACACAGATACGCAGTATTTT
size: NA; V: TRBV24-1; D: NA; J: TRBJ2-2; CDR3: CATSDLSVGTGELFF; DNA: TGTGCCACCAGTGATTTGTCGGTCGGGACCGGGGAGCTGTTTTTT
size: many; V: TRBV12-3/TRBV12-4; D: NA; J: TRBJ2-1; CDR3: CASSPKTGRSYNEQFF; DNA: TGTGCCAGCAGTCCAAAGACCGGGCGCTCCTACAATGAGCAGTTCTTC
size: NA; V: TRBV4-2; D: TRBD2; J: TRBJ2-7; CDR3: CASSLGLAGSRSYEQYF; DNA: TGTGCCAGCAGCCTGGGACTAGCGGGATCGCGCTCCTACGAGCAGTACTTC
size: NA; V: TRBV19; D: TRBD2; J: TRBJ2-7; CDR3: CASSSTRLAGVYEQYF; DNA: TGTGCCAGTAGTTCTACGAGACTAGCGGGAGTCTACGAGCAGTACTTC
size: NA; V: TRBV4-2; D: TRBD1; J: TRBJ1-6; CDR3: CASSQGQGLNSPLHF; DNA: TGTGCCAGCAGCCAAGGACAGGGGCTTAATTCACCCCTCCACTTT
size: many; V: TRBV20-1; D: NA; J: TRBJ2-7; CDR3: CSAPSGAYEQYF; DNA: TGCAGTGCTCCCAGTGGCGCCTACGAGCAGTACTTC
size: many; V: TRBV28; D: NA; J: TRBJ2-7; CDR3: CASSLQLGAYEQYF; DNA: TGTGCCAGCAGTTTGCAACTAGGCGCTTACGAGCAGTACTTC
size: many; V: TRBV7-2; D: NA; J: TRBJ2-5; CDR3: CASSSTGPQETQYF; DNA: TGTGCCAGCAGCTCTACAGGGCCCCAAGAGACCCAGTACTTC
size: many; V: TRBV7-2; D: TRBD1; J: TRBJ2-5; CDR3: CASSPRTGLETQYF; DNA: TGTGCCAGCAGCCCTAGGACAGGGTTAGAGACCCAGTACTTC
size: NA; V: TRBV12-3/TRBV12-4; D: NA; J: TRBJ2-1; CDR3: CASSLGSAREQFF; DNA: TGTGCCAGCAGTTTAGGGTCTGCCAGGGAGCAGTTCTTC
size: NA; V: TRBV19; D: NA; J: TRBJ1-1; CDR3: CASSPFRLLEGTEAFF; DNA: TGTGCCAGTAGTCCTTTCAGGCTGCTAGAGGGCACTGAAGCTTTCTTT
size: few; V: TRBV20-1; D: TRBD1; J: TRBJ2-1; CDR3: CSARGTKTGANEQFF; DNA: TGCAGTGCTAGAGGAACAAAAACAGGGGCCAATGAGCAGTTCTTC
size: few; V: TRBV20-1; D: NA; J: TRBJ1-1; CDR3: CSARVRALGYTEAFF; DNA: TGCAGTGCTAGAGTGAGGGCTTTGGGATACACTGAAGCTTTCTTT
size: NA; V: TRBV10-2; D: TRBD1; J: TRBJ1-5; CDR3: CASSESRTGQRPQHF; DNA: TGCGCCAGCAGTGAGAGTCGGACAGGGCAGCGGCCCCAGCATTTT
size: many; V: TRBV5-1; D: NA; J: TRBJ2-2; CDR3: CASSWGTAGELFF; DNA: TGCGCCAGCAGCTGGGGGACGGCCGGGGAGCTGTTTTTT
size: few; V: TRBV20-1; D: TRBD1; J: TRBJ2-7; CDR3: CSADPDRAVDPYEQYF; DNA: TGCAGTGCAGACCCAGACAGGGCTGTCGATCCCTACGAGCAGTACTTC
size: NA; V: TRBV29-1; D: NA; J: TRBJ1-2; CDR3: CSVAVGGPFNYGYTF; DNA: TGCAGCGTAGCCGTGGGGGGCCCGTTCAACTATGGCTACACCTTC
size: NA; V: TRBV20-1; D: TRBD1; J: TRBJ1-3; CDR3: CSARPRGPGNTIYF; DNA: TGCAGTGCTAGACCGAGGGGGCCTGGAAACACCATATATTTT
size: NA; V: TRBV7-3; D: NA; J: TRBJ1-5; CDR3: CASSLPQPQHF; DNA: TGTGCCAGCAGCTTACCCCAGCCCCAGCATTTT
size: NA; V: TRBV7-8; D: TRBD1; J: TRBJ2-5; CDR3: CASSKVDRGRRKAQYF; DNA: TGTGCCAGCAGCAAAGTGGACAGGGGGCGAAGAAAGGCCCAGTACTTC
size: many; V: TRBV28; D: TRBD2; J: TRBJ2-1; CDR3: CASSLGLAGTSGNEQFF; DNA: TGTGCCAGCAGTCTTGGACTAGCGGGAACGTCTGGCAATGAGCAGTTCTTC
size: few; V: TRBV4-2; D: TRBD2; J: TRBJ2-3; CDR3: CASRLSGRAPDTQYF; DNA: TGTGCCAGCAGATTAAGCGGGAGGGCCCCAGATACGCAGTATTTT
size: NA; V: TRBV6-1; D: NA; J: TRBJ2-3; CDR3: CASTGRLTDTQYF; DNA: TGTGCCAGCACGGGACGGCTCACAGATACGCAGTATTTT
size: many; V: TRBV5-5; D: TRBD1; J: TRBJ1-5; CDR3: CASSLGDRVVNQPQHF; DNA: TGTGCCAGCAGCTTGGGAGACAGGGTAGTCAATCAGCCCCAGCATTTT
size: many; V: TRBV20-1; D: NA; J: TRBJ2-7; CDR3: CSARDARRKTEQYF; DNA: TGCAGTGCTAGAGATGCTAGGAGGAAGACGGAGCAGTACTTC
size: few; V: TRBV7-6; D: TRBD1; J: TRBJ1-6; CDR3: CASSPGTGGFSPLHF; DNA: TGTGCCAGCAGCCCCGGGACAGGGGGTTTTTCACCCCTCCACTTT
size: few; V: TRBV28; D: TRBD1; J: TRBJ2-3; CDR3: CASSLLEGQGTQYF; DNA: TGTGCCAGCAGTTTATTGGAGGGACAGGGTACGCAGTATTTT